These 8 T cell receptor beta chains share one sample of origin, sequenced in a study of PD-1 blockade in mismatch repair-deficient tumors. Assay used: immunoSEQ multiplex PCR; TCRdb lists only in-frame clones, some missing. The profile covers 130,000 or so clones, with approximately 90% appearing a single time and about 14% taken by the ten largest. This sample comprised peripheral blood, obtained 44 weeks after starting pembrolizumab. The receptors originated from an adult with mismatch repair-deficient cancer.

The rearrangement joins TRBV28 to TRBJ1-5; perhaps TRBD1 as D (5 bases). From germline, CDR1 is MDHEN and CDR2 SYDVKM. The CDR3 sequence is 15 residues long. V lost 5 bases and J lost 5, with 16 bases in between. In DNA form, the CDR3 reads TGTGCCAGCAGTCCCGGGGGACGGGAAGATCAGCCCCAGCATTTT. It is translated as CASSPGGREDQPQHF.

The gene calls are TRBV5-6 and TRBJ2-1; D call uncertain. Germline CDR1 and CDR2: SGHDT and YYEEEE. The CDR3 consists of 14 residues. Trimming pared 2 bases from V and 3 bases from J, leaving 9 bases between. The CDR3 here is CASSFVGSYNEQFF. DNA for the CDR3: TGTGCCAGCAGCTTCGTAGGCAGCTACAATGAGCAGTTCTTC.

This clone was seen only once. The gene calls are TRBV30 and TRBJ2-5, with a tentative D call TRBD2 (6 bases). Trimming removed 4 bases from V and 2 bases from J, with 17 bases in between. The germline CDR1 and CDR2 sequences are GTSNPN and SVGIG (reference sequence). The CDR3 loop spans 15 amino acids. CDR3: CAWMRGGTKQETQYF. For the CDR3, the DNA is TGTGCCTGGATGAGGGGAGGAACGAAGCAAGAGACCCAGTACTTC.

This chain links TRBV6-6 with TRBJ1-2; D is ambiguous. The CDR3 has 12 amino acids. CDR1 is MNHNY and CDR2 is SVGAGI in the germline V gene (reference sequence). The V and J ends lost 5 bases and 3 bases respectively, with 7 bases between them. The CDR3 region is CASSRPYYGYTF. CDR3 in DNA: TGTGCCAGCAGTCGACCCTACTATGGCTACACCTTC.

This clone was seen once. The gene calls are TRBV7-8 and TRBJ2-1, with D possibly matching TRBD1 (6 bases). The CDR3 runs to 16 residues. V was cut by 1 base and J by 4 bases, with 14 bases left in between. The germline CDR1 and CDR2 sequences are SGHVS and FQNEAQ. Written as DNA, the CDR3 is TGTGCCAGCAGCTTAGTAGAAGGGGGACGATACAATGAGCAGTTCTTC. This sequence encodes CASSLVEGGRYNEQFF.

The table lists this clone with a few counts. This rearrangement joins TRBV6-5 to TRBJ2-4; D ambiguous. The length of the CDR3 is 13 residues. The V and J ends lost 6 bases and 3 bases respectively, with 9 bases between them. Germline V gives CDR1 MNHEY, CDR2 SVGAGI. The CDR3 spells CASRVPGKNIQYF. The CDR3 nucleotides read TGTGCCAGCAGGGTCCCTGGCAAAAACATTCAGTACTTC.

This clone was picked up a small number of times. The chain uses TRBV19 and TRBJ2-5; 9 positions match TRBD2. The CDR3 covers 22 residues. With 4 bases clipped from V and 5 bases from J, the junction kept 29 bases outside the gene matches. Germline V gene lookup returns CDR1 LNHDA and CDR2 SQIVND (reference sequence). This CDR3 reads CASSNPLRKREDTRGSMETQYF. The CDR3 DNA reads as TGTGCCAGTAGTAACCCCTTGCGGAAGCGGGAGGACACCCGGGGCAGTATGGAGACCCAGTACTTC.

The chain is built from TRBV6-4 and TRBJ2-7, with 12 nucleotides matching TRBD1. The CDR3 loop spans 15 amino acids. V shed 5 bases and J 6 bases; nucleotides not matched to a gene: 8. Germline V gene sequence: CDR1 MRHNA, CDR2 SNTAGT. The CDR3 bases are TGTGCCAGCAGTCCCGTTGGGACAGGGGGCAGCGAGCAGTACTTC. It translates to CASSPVGTGGSEQYF.